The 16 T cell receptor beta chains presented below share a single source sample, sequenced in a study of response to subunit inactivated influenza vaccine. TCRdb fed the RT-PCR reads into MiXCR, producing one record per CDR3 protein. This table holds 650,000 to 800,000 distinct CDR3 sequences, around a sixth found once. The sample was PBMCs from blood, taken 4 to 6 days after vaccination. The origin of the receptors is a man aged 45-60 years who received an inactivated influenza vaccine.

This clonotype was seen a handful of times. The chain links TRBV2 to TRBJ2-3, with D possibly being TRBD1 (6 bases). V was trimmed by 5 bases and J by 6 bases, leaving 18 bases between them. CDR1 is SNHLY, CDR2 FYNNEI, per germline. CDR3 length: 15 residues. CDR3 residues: CASSRTGGRTDTQYF. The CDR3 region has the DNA TGTGCCAGCAGTCGTACTGGGGGCCGAACGGATACGCAGTATTTT.

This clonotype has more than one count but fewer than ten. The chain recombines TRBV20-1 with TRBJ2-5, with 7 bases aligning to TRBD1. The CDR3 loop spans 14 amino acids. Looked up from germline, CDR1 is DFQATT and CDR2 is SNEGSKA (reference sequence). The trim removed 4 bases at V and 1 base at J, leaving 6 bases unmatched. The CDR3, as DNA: TGCAGTGCTACTTCAAGACAGGGCCAAGAGACCCAGTACTTC. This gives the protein CSATSRQGQETQYF.

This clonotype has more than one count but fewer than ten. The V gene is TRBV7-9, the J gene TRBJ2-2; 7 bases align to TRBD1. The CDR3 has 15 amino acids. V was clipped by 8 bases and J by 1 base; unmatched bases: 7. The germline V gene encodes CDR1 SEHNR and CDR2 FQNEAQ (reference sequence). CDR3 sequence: CASDTGTVNTGELFF. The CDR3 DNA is TGTGCCAGCGATACCGGGACAGTGAACACCGGGGAGCTGTTTTTT.

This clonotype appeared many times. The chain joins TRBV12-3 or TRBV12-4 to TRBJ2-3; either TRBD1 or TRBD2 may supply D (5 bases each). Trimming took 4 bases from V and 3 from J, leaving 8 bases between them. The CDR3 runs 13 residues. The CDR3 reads CASSYGATDTQYF. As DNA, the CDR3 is TGTGCCAGCAGTTACGGGGCAACAGATACGCAGTATTTT.

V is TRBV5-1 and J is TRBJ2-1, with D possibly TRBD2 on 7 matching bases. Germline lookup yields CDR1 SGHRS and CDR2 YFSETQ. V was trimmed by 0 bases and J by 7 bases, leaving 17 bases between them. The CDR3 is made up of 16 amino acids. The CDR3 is CASSLAFGGGVNEQFF. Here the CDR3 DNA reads TGCGCCAGCAGCTTGGCCTTTGGAGGGGGGGTAAATGAGCAGTTCTTC.

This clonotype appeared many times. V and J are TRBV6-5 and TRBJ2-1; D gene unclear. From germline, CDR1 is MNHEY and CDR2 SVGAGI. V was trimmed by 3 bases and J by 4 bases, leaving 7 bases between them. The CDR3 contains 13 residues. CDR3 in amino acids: CASSYNRYNEQFF. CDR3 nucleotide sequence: TGTGCCAGCAGTTATAATAGATACAATGAGCAGTTCTTC.

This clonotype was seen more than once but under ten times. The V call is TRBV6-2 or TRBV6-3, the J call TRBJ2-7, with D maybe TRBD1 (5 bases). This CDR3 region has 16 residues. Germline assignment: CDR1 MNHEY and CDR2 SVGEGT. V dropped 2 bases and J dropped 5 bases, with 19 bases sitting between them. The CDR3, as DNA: TGTGCCAGCAGTTACCCTTTTTCCTGGGGCAGGAACGAGCAGTACTTC. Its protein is CASSYPFSWGRNEQYF.

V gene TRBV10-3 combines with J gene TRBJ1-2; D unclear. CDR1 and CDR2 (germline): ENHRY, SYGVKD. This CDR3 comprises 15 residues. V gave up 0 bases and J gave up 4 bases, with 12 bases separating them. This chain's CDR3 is CAISESTTGGYGYTF. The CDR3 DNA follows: TGTGCCATCAGTGAGTCAACCACGGGAGGCTATGGCTACACCTTC.

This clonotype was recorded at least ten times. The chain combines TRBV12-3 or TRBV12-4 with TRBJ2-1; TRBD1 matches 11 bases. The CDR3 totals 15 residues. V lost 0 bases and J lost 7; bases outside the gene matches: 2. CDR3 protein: CASSLAGTGGNEQFF. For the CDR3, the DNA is TGTGCCAGCAGTTTAGCAGGGACAGGGGGGAATGAGCAGTTCTTC.

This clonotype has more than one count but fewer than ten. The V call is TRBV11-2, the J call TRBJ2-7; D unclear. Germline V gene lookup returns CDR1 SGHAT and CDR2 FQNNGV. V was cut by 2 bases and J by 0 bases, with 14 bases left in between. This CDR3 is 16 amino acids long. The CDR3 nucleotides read TGTGCCAGCAGCTTACGTTTCAGTCTCCGCTCCTACGAGCAGTACTTC. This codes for CASSLRFSLRSYEQYF.

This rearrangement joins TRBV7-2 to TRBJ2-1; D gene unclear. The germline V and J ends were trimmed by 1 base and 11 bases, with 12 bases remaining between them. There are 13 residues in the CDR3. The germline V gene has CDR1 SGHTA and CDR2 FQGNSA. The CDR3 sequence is CASSLEGGRKQFF. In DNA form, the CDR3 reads TGTGCCAGCAGCTTAGAAGGTGGCCGGAAGCAGTTCTTC. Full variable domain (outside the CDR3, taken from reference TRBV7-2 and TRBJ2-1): GAGVSQSPSNKVTEKGKDVELRCDPISGHTALYWYRQSLGQGLEFLIYFQGNSAPDKSGLPSDRFSAERTGGSVSTLTIQRTQQEDSAVYLCASSLEGGRKQFFGPGTRLTVL.

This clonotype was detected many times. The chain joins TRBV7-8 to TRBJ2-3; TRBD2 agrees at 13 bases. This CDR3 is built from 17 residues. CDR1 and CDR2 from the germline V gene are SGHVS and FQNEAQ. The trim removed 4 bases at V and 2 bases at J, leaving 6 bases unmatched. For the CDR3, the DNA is TGTGCCAGCAGCTACCCGACTAGCGGGGGGAACACAGATACGCAGTATTTT. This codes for CASSYPTSGGNTDTQYF.

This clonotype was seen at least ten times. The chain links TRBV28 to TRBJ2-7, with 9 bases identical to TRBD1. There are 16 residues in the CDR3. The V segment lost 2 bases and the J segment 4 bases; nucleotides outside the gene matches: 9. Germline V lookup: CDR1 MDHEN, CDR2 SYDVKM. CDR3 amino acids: CASSLGGTGFFYEQYF. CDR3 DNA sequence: TGTGCCAGCAGTTTAGGGGGGACAGGGTTTTTTTACGAGCAGTACTTC.

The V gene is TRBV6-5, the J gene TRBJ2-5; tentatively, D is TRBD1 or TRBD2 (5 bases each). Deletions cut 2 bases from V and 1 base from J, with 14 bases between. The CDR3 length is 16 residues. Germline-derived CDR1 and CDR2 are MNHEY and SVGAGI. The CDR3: CASSYLGREPQETQYF. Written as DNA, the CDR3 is TGTGCCAGCAGTTACCTTGGCAGGGAGCCCCAAGAGACCCAGTACTTC.

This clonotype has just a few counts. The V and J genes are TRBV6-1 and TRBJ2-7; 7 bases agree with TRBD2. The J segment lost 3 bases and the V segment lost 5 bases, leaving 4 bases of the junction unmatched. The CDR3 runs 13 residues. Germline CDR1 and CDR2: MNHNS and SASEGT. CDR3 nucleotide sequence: TGTGCCAGCAGTAGGCGGGAGCTCTACGAGCAGTACTTC. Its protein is CASSRRELYEQYF.

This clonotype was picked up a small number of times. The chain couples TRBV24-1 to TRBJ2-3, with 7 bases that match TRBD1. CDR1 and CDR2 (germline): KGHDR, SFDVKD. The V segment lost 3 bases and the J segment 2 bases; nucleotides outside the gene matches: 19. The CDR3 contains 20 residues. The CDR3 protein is CATSDAQTRDSSKTTDTQYF. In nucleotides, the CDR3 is TGTGCCACCAGTGATGCGCAAACCCGGGACAGTTCCAAAACCACAGATACGCAGTATTTT.